This T cell receptor (beta chain) was retrieved from a study of shared clonotypes between healthy human individuals. Broader study findings: Generally, estimated richness proved larger in naive subsets than it did in memory subsets.

Replicate PCRs from sorted subsets contained roughly 200 ng DNA, which is tens of thousands of T cell genomes. The assay was immunoSEQ multiplex PCR, and TCRdb's table has in-frame clones only and misses some. The sample carries 2,500,000 or so clones, 93% recorded once. About this clone: Its cognate antigen is unknown.

CDR1 KGHSH and CDR2 LQKENI come from the germline V gene. V gave up 10 bases and J gave up 0 bases, with 19 bases separating them. The CDR3 runs to 15 residues. V usage is TRBV18 and J usage is TRBJ2-7, with D possibly matching TRBD2 (6 bases). The origin of this receptor is a man aged 18 to 35 in good health. Some clones in this sample may be carry-over from other donors' samples. The sequenced sample consisted of naive CD4+ T cells from PBMCs. The subset here: CD45RA+ positively selected. CDR3 amino acids: CATGSQRAVSYEQYF. The CDR3 DNA reads TGTGCCACCGGAAGTCAGCGGGCCGTCTCCTACGAGCAGTACTTC.